This TCR beta chain was identified during a study of chronic HIV infection and antiretroviral therapy. This clonotype has just a few counts. Using its own MiXCR run on the 5' RACE reads, TCRdb lists one record per CDR3 protein. Among 30,000 to 45,000 distinct CDR3 sequences listed, roughly 8.2% were seen once. Trimming at V came to 3 bases and at J to 5 bases, leaving 8 bases not matched to a gene. This CDR3 is 15 amino acids long. Germline V gene data show CDR1 as MNHNS and CDR2 as SASEGT. V usage is TRBV6-1 and J usage is TRBJ2-7, with TRBD2 matching over 9 bases. The specimen sequenced was peripheral blood. The TCR sequence derives from an adult who had HIV and had not received antiretroviral therapy, or was an uninfected healthy control (not recorded which). CDR3 sequence: CASSDISGSSNEQYF. CDR3 DNA sequence: TGTGCCAGCAGTGATATTAGCGGGAGTAGTAACGAGCAGTACTTC.